The present T cell receptor (beta chain) was sequenced within a study of regulatory T cells in long-lasting Graves disease. Study-wide points: Repertoires from persistent disease leaned toward TRBV28, TRBJ1-2 and TRBJ2-5.

Stated time point: newly diagnosed GD, antithyroid drugs for less than 3 months. Making the TCR library involved RNA that had been extracted from PBMCs. The CDR3 is made up of 16 amino acids. With 5 bases clipped from V and 6 bases from J, the junction kept 4 bases outside the gene matches. This clonotype appeared many times. The antigen remains undetermined. The TCR beta library used iRepertoire HTBI primers with Arm-PCR amplification of CDR3. One entry per CDR3 protein results from TCRdb running MiXCR on the multiplex PCR reads. The sample carries more than 400,000 distinct CDR3 sequences, about 15% recorded once. This same sample was also taken into another study, of T cells in Graves' hyperthyroidism and ophthalmopathy. That work contributes: The HTBI set primed first-round TCR CDR3 RT-PCR. Most clonotypes that expanded in the thyroid above 0.001 also showed up in blood.

The gene calls are TRBV12-3 or TRBV12-4 and TRBJ2-2, with TRBD2 identical over 15 bases. The receptor's source is a woman in her twenties or thirties with Graves disease. The material sequenced was peripheral blood mononuclear cells (PBMCs), taken at new diagnosis, from a patient treated with antithyroid drugs. The CDR3 DNA reads TGTGCCAGCAGTCTCGGACTAGCGGGAGGGGCCGGGGAGCTGTTTTTT. It is translated as CASSLGLAGGAGELFF.